This T cell receptor beta chain was observed in a study of T-cell reconstitution after alpha-beta-depleted transplantation in children. Points from the study as a whole: After one year, T-cell counts and TCRbeta diversity mostly came from new T cells. Where alpha-beta T cells came from about two months after transplant was reportedly several hundred expanded graft clones.

V was shortened by 3 bases and J by 7 bases, with 17 bases between the two germline ends. Germline loops: CDR1 DFQATT, CDR2 SNEGSKA (reference sequence). The CDR3 sequence is 14 residues long. On this clonotype itself: The antigen is undetermined. A read error is possible here, since a much larger clone lies one base away.

Library preparation (for TCRbeta) was performed with unique molecular identifiers. One entry per CDR3 protein, called by TCRdb with MiXCR from the PCR reads. The table has about 160,000 distinct CDR3 sequences, around 10% seen once. This receptor was taken from a boy younger than 10 with acute myeloid leukemia, due to receive a stem cell transplant. Sample: PBMCs, taken before TCRalphabeta/CD19-depleted stem cell transplant. V and J are TRBV20-1 and TRBJ2-3; D perhaps matches TRBD1 (5 bases). The CDR3 DNA reads TGCAGTGCTAGGAGTAGACAGCGCAGATATACGCAGTATTTT. Translation: CSARSRQRRYTQYF.